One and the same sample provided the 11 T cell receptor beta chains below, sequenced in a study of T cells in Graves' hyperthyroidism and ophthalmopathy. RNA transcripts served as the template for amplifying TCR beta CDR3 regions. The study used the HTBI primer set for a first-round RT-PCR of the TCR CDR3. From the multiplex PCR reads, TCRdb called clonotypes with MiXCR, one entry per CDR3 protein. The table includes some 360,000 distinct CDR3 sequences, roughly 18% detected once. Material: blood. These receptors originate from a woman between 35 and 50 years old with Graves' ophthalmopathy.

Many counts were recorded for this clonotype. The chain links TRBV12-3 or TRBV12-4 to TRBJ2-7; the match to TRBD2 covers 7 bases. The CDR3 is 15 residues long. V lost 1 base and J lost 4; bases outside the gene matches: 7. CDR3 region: CASSLGGPGGYEQYF. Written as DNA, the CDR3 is TGTGCCAGCAGTTTAGGGGGCCCCGGGGGGTACGAGCAGTACTTC.

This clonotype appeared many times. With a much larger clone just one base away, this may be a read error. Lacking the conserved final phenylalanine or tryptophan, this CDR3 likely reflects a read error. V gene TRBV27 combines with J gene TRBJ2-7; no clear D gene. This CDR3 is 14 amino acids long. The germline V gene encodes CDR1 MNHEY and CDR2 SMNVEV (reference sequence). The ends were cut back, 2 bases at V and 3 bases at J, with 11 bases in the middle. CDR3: CASSLNAGSYEQYS. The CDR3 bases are TGTGCCAGCAGTTTAAATGCAGGAAGCTACGAGCAGTACTCC.

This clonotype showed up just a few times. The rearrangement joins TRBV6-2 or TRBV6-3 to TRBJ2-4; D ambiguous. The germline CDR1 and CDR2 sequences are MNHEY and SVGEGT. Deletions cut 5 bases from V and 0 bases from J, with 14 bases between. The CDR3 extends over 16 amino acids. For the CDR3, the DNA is TGTGCCAGCAGTCCCTACGACGAAATAGCCAAAAACATTCAGTACTTC. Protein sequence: CASSPYDEIAKNIQYF.

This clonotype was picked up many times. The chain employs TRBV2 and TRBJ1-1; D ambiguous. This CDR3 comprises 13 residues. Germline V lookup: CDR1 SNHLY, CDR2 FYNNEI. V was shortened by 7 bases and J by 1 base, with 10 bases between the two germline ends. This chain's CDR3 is CASMPFTNTEAFF. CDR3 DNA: TGTGCCAGCATGCCGTTTACGAACACTGAAGCTTTCTTT.

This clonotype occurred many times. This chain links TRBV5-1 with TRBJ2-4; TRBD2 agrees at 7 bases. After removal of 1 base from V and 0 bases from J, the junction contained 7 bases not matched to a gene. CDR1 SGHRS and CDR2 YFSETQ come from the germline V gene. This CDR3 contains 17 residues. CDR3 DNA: TGCGCCAGCAGCTTGCTTTCTAGCGGATTAGCCAAAAACATTCAGTACTTC. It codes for CASSLLSSGLAKNIQYF.

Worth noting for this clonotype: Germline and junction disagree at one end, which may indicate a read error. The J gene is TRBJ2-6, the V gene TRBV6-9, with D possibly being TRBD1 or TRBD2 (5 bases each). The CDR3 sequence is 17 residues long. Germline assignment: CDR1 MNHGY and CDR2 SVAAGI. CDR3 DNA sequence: TGTGCCAGCAGTCCCCTCGCGCCCGATTTCGGGGCCAACGTCCTGATTTTC. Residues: CASSPLAPDFGANVLIF.

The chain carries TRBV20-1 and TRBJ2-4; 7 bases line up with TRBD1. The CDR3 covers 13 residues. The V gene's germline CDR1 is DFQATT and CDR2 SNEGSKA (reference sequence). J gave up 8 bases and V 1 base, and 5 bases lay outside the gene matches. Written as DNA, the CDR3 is TGCAGTGCTAGAGGAGGGGGCAGGGACATTCAGTACTTC. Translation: CSARGGGRDIQYF.

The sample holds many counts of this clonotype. DNA for the CDR3: TGCGCCAGCAGCGGCGGGACCTCCACGAACACTGAAGCTTTCTTT. Translated, it gives CASSGGTSTNTEAFF. V and J are TRBV5-1 and TRBJ1-1; D is possibly TRBD1 (5 bases). Germline loops: CDR1 SGHRS, CDR2 YFSETQ. The length of the CDR3 is 15 residues. V was pared by 4 bases and J by 1 base, with 14 bases between.

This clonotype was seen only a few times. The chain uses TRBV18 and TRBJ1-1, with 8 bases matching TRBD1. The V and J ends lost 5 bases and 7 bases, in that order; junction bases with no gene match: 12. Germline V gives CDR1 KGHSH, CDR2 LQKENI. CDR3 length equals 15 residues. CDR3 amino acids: CASSRDLQGELEAFF. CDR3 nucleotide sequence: TGTGCCAGCTCAAGGGACCTACAGGGGGAACTTGAAGCTTTCTTT.

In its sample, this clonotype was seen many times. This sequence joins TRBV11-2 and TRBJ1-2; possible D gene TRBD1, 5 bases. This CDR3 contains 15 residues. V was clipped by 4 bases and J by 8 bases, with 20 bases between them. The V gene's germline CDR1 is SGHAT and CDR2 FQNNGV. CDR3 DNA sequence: TGTGCCAGCAGCTGGGGGAGCGGGACGCTTCGAGGCTACACCTTC. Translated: CASSWGSGTLRGYTF.

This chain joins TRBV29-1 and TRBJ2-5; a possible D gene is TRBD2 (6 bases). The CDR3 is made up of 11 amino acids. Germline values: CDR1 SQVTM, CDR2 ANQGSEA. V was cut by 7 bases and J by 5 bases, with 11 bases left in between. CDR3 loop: CSGTSSETQYF. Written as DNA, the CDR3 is TGCAGCGGCACTAGCAGTGAGACCCAGTACTTC.